What follows is one T cell receptor (beta chain) and its context. The CDR3 has 16 residues. Trimming removed 1 base at V and 2 bases at J, with 14 bases between. Germline-derived CDR1 and CDR2 are SGHAT and FQNNGV. Unique molecular identifiers were incorporated during preparation of the TCRbeta library. TCRdb re-analysed the PCR reads in MiXCR, keeping a single row per CDR3 protein. This table holds about a million distinct CDR3 sequences, roughly 29% found once. This specimen belongs to a study of T-cell reconstitution after alpha-beta-depleted transplantation in children. The V call is TRBV11-2, the J call TRBJ2-5, with D perhaps TRBD2 (6 bases). The sequencing used PBMCs, mostly from graft donor cells, collected 360 days after TCRalphabeta/CD19-depleted stem cell transplant. This clonotype was sampled from a boy younger than two who had a stem cell transplant for SCID, so the T cells may come from the graft donor. The CDR3 reads CASSLVKGTVQETQYF. CDR3 nucleotides: TGTGCCAGCAGCTTAGTAAAAGGGACTGTACAAGAGACCCAGTACTTC.